The clone carrying this T cell receptor (beta chain) has just a few counts. TCRdb re-analysed the 5' RACE reads in MiXCR, keeping a single row per CDR3 protein. This sample has a few hundred thousand distinct CDR3 sequences; 16% occur once, and the top ten carry 20% to 25%. This sample stems from a study of T-cell memory formation after mild COVID-19. V was clipped by 3 bases and J by 3 bases; unmatched bases: 7. The CDR3 loop spans 16 amino acids. Germline assignment: CDR1 SGHRS and CDR2 YFSETQ. The material sequenced was PBMCs or a T cell subset sorted from them (not recorded which). The rearrangement uses TRBV5-1 and TRBJ2-2, with 8 positions matching TRBD1. This TCR was recovered from a man aged 18 to 30 who had mild COVID-19 (a few samples of this study predate the infection). Cell type and time point are not known. CDR3 coding DNA: TGCGCCAGCAGCTCGACAGGGGCGGTGGACACCGGGGAGCTGTTTTTT. Residues: CASSSTGAVDTGELFF.